The T cell receptor beta chain under discussion was sequenced for a study of cytomegalovirus exposure and HLA in healthy donors. Study-wide results and limits: In a later analysis, 16,951 TCR beta sequences were associated with HLA alleles at 0.05 false discovery rate.

After removal of 5 bases from V and 2 bases from J, the junction contained 9 bases not matched to a gene. Germline loops: CDR1 SGHVS, CDR2 FNYEAQ. The CDR3 runs to 15 residues. Notes on this clone: Its target is unknown.

This PCR relied on a set of 60 Vbeta primers and 13 Jbeta primers. Generated by immunoSEQ multiplex PCR, the TCRdb table keeps only in-frame clones and is missing some. Among 150,000 to 250,000 clones listed, around 80% were seen once. The TCR originated in a woman between 25 and 40 years old in good health and CMV-seropositive. Sequenced input: PBMCs. The chain combines TRBV7-6 with TRBJ2-7, with 7 bases matching TRBD2. As DNA, the CDR3 is TGTGCCAGCAGCCCCCGGGAGGCCCTAACCTACGAGCAGTACTTC. Amino acids: CASSPREALTYEQYF. Based on the CDR3 plus reference TRBV7-6 and TRBJ2-7, the full variable domain is GAGVSQSPRYKVTKRGQDVALRCDPISGHVSLYWYRQALGQGPEFLTYFNYEAQQDKSGLPNDRFSAERPEGSISTLTIQRTEQRDSAMYRCASSPREALTYEQYFGPGTRLTVT.